A single sample is the source of the 24 T cell receptor beta chains below, sequenced in a study of blood T cell repertoires in COVID-19. Produced via immunoSEQ multiplex PCR; TCRdb's table is partial and in-frame only. Seen here are some 360,000 clones, about nine tenths observed once, and the top ten hold about 0.94%. Sequencing was done on a sample of PBMCs or T cells enriched from blood (not recorded which). All receptors come from a woman aged 25 to 39 who had been exposed to COVID-19.

This clone was found a few times. At one boundary the junction diverges from the germline segment, which might be a read error. V and J are TRBV7-7 and TRBJ2-2; D might be TRBD2 (6 bases). Looked up from germline, CDR1 is SSHAT and CDR2 is FNYEAQ (reference sequence). This CDR3 has 15 amino acids. The CDR3 sequence: CASSSRDSGIGELFF. CDR3 coding DNA: TGTGCTAGCAGCTCCCGGGACTCGGGTATCGGGGAGCTGTTTTTT.

This clone was seen only a few times. The chain couples TRBV27 to TRBJ2-5; 8 bases agree with TRBD1. Germline V CDR1 and CDR2: MNHEY, SMNVEV (reference sequence). J gave up 0 bases and V 5 bases, and 8 bases lay outside the gene matches. CDR3 length equals 16 residues. The DNA for the CDR3 is TGTGCCAGCAGTCCAAGACAGGGGAGGAACCAAGAGACCCAGTACTTC. This sequence encodes CASSPRQGRNQETQYF.

This clone has only a few counts. The genes are TRBV28 and TRBJ1-2; D call uncertain. Trimming pared 2 bases from V and 7 bases from J, leaving 11 bases between. This CDR3 has 13 residues. CDR1 and CDR2 from the germline V gene are MDHEN and SYDVKM. The CDR3 DNA reads TGTGCCAGCAGTTTAGATCTGCGCCTTGGCTACACCTTC. As protein: CASSLDLRLGYTF.

V and J are TRBV7-9 and TRBJ2-7; possible D gene TRBD2, 5 bases. The CDR3 has 14 residues. V was cut by 3 bases and J by 0 bases, with 9 bases left in between. CDR1 is SEHNR and CDR2 is FQNEAQ in the germline V gene (reference sequence). The CDR3 bases are TGTGCCAGCAGCTTGTTTCGGGACTCCTACGAGCAGTACTTC. Translation gives CASSLFRDSYEQYF. Drawing the rest from reference TRBV7-9 and TRBJ2-7, the complete variable domain is DTGVSQNPRHKITKRGQNVTFRCDPISEHNRLYWYRQTLGQGPEFLTYFQNEAQLEKSRLLSDRFSAERPKGSFSTLEIQRTEQGDSAMYLCASSLFRDSYEQYFGPGTRLTVT.

The chain employs TRBV24-1 and TRBJ2-5, with D possibly being TRBD1 (5 bases). Trimming stripped 10 bases from V and 5 bases from J, with 13 bases between. The CDR3 spans 12 residues. The germline CDR1 and CDR2 sequences are KGHDR and SFDVKD. This CDR3 is CATSQGTETQYF. The CDR3 region has the DNA TGTGCCACTTCGCAGGGAACGGAGACCCAGTACTTC.

The table lists this clone with a count of one. The chain has TRBV11-2 and TRBJ2-1; 9 bases map to TRBD1. This CDR3 is built from 16 residues. Germline-derived CDR1 and CDR2 are SGHAT and FQNNGV. Trimming at V came to 0 bases and at J to 7 bases, leaving 7 bases not matched to a gene. CDR3 in amino acids: CASSLEAGTGTNEQFF. The CDR3 DNA reads as TGTGCCAGCAGCTTAGAGGCGGGGACAGGGACTAATGAGCAGTTCTTC.

The chain is built from TRBV3-1 (or the pseudogene TRBV3-2) and TRBJ2-1; TRBD1 aligns across 7 bases. The germline V gene has CDR1 LGHDT and CDR2 YNNKEL (reference sequence). The CDR3 spans 15 residues. Trimming removed 4 bases from V and 8 bases from J; junction bases left unmatched: 11. CDR3 nucleotides: TGTGCCAGCAGCCCCTGGTCAGGGGGTAAGGATGAGCAGTTCTTC. Protein: CASSPWSGGKDEQFF.

The chain is built from TRBV7-2 and TRBJ1-3; D gene unclear. Between the trimmed V and J ends, which lost 1 base and 4 bases, there was a span of 11 bases. Germline loops: CDR1 SGHTA, CDR2 FQGNSA. The CDR3 loop spans 15 amino acids. CDR3: CASSLVAGSGNTIYF. The CDR3 region has the DNA TGTGCCAGCAGCTTAGTGGCGGGGTCGGGAAACACCATATATTTT.

This clone appeared once. For the CDR3, the DNA is TGTGCCAGCTCACCAGGGGTCCCCTCGGAGGCAACTAATGAAAAACTGTTTTTT. It yields the protein CASSPGVPSEATNEKLFF. The chain is built from TRBV18 and TRBJ1-4; D gene uncertain. Trimming pared 2 bases from V and 0 bases from J, leaving 16 bases between. This CDR3 has 18 amino acids. The germline gives CDR1 KGHSH, CDR2 LQKENI.

V gene TRBV7-6 combines with J gene TRBJ2-1, with 14 bases fitting TRBD2. The germline CDR1 and CDR2 sequences are SGHVS and FNYEAQ. The length of the CDR3 is 18 residues. With 5 bases clipped from V and 3 bases from J, the junction kept 9 bases outside the gene matches. The CDR3 region is CASSLAGTSGGNYNEQFF. DNA for the CDR3: TGTGCCAGCAGCCTCGCCGGGACTAGCGGGGGAAACTACAATGAGCAGTTCTTC.

In this sample, this clone turned up a few times. The V gene is TRBV6-5, the J gene TRBJ1-5, with D unresolved. The CDR3 has 13 residues. CDR1 and CDR2 (germline): MNHEY, SVGAGI. Trimming removed 2 bases from V and 5 bases from J, with 7 bases in between. The CDR3 sequence: CASSYKSDQPQHF. DNA for the CDR3: TGTGCCAGCAGTTACAAGAGCGATCAGCCCCAGCATTTT.

This clone was detected only a few times. The CDR3 DNA reads TGTGCCAGCAGCGCCTATCAACTAGCGGTAAGCTCCTACGAGCAGTACTTC. It is translated as CASSAYQLAVSSYEQYF. This chain connects TRBV7-9 to TRBJ2-7, with 8 nucleotides matching TRBD2. Looked up from germline, CDR1 is SEHNR and CDR2 is FQNEAQ (reference sequence). The junction had 12 bases not matched to a gene; V was cut back by 5 bases and J by 0 bases. The CDR3 covers 17 residues.

The V call is TRBV27, the J call TRBJ2-1; TRBD2 agrees at 9 bases. The CDR3 contains 15 residues. CDR1 MNHEY and CDR2 SMNVEV come from the germline V gene (reference sequence). J gave up 7 bases and V 6 bases, and 10 bases lay outside the gene matches. The CDR3 DNA is TGTGCCAGCAGCCATGGCGGGAGGGCCAGAAATGAGCAGTTCTTC. This translates into CASSHGGRARNEQFF.

The chain combines TRBV27 with TRBJ2-7, with D unclear. CDR1 is MNHEY, CDR2 SMNVEV, per germline (reference sequence). V shed 8 bases and J shed 5 bases, with 10 bases lying between them. The CDR3 is 11 amino acids. CDR3: CASGLMNEQYF. The CDR3 nucleotides read TGTGCCAGCGGCCTTATGAACGAGCAGTACTTC.

V usage is TRBV4-2 and J usage is TRBJ1-3; tentative D call: TRBD1 (6 bases). CDR1 LGHNA and CDR2 YNFKEQ come from the germline V gene. The CDR3 loop spans 15 amino acids. V was pared by 0 bases and J by 7 bases, with 13 bases between. The CDR3, as DNA: TGTGCCAGCAGCCAAGATAGCGGGGGGCACAACACCATATATTTT. It specifies CASSQDSGGHNTIYF.

The chain joins TRBV27 to TRBJ1-5; D ambiguous. V was shortened by 5 bases and J by 0 bases, with 8 bases between the two germline ends. The CDR3 contains 14 residues. The germline V gene has CDR1 MNHEY and CDR2 SMNVEV (reference sequence). This chain's CDR3 is CASSPRGSNQPQHF. The CDR3 DNA sequence: TGTGCCAGCAGTCCTCGGGGTAGCAATCAGCCCCAGCATTTT.

On this clone itself: The identical CDR3 is also encoded by other nucleotide sequences in the sample. J is TRBJ2-7 and V is TRBV6-5, with 13 bases identical to TRBD2. CDR3 size: 14 residues. V lost 5 bases and J lost 3; bases outside the gene matches: 1. CDR1 and CDR2 from the germline V gene are MNHEY and SVGAGI. The CDR3: CASSRTSGSYEQYF. In nucleotides, the CDR3 is TGTGCCAGCAGTCGGACTAGCGGGAGCTACGAGCAGTACTTC.

The chain carries TRBV6-5 and TRBJ1-5; D not resolved. The V gene lost 6 bases and the J gene lost 0 bases, with 9 bases spanning the gap. Per germline, CDR1 MNHEY and CDR2 SVGAGI. The CDR3 runs 14 residues. For the CDR3, the DNA is TGTGCCAGCAGGCAGGCTCTTAGCAATCAGCCCCAGCATTTT. Protein sequence: CASRQALSNQPQHF.

The chain recombines TRBV5-1 with TRBJ2-5; 13 positions match TRBD2. With 6 bases clipped from V and 4 bases from J, the junction kept 9 bases outside the gene matches. The length of the CDR3 is 16 residues. Looked up from germline, CDR1 is SGHRS and CDR2 is YFSETQ. Here the CDR3 DNA reads TGCGCCAGCATGACTAGCGGGAGGTTCCCGGGAGAGACCCAGTACTTC. It yields the protein CASMTSGRFPGETQYF.

The chain links TRBV2 to TRBJ2-3, with 9 nucleotides matching TRBD2. The germline CDR1 and CDR2 sequences are SNHLY and FYNNEI. The CDR3 loop spans 15 amino acids. With 2 bases clipped from V and 4 bases from J, the junction kept 4 bases outside the gene matches. The CDR3 loop is CASSEFSGSADTQYF. The CDR3 DNA is TGTGCCAGCAGTGAATTTAGCGGGAGTGCAGATACGCAGTATTTT.

The chain recombines TRBV7-3 with TRBJ2-3; 7 nucleotides match TRBD2. The CDR3 length is 16 residues. The trim removed 2 bases at V and 1 base at J, leaving 6 bases unmatched. Germline lookup yields CDR1 SGHTA and CDR2 FQGTGA. DNA of the CDR3: TGTGCCAGCAGCTTACTGGGGGAGGGTGGCACAGATACGCAGTATTTT. The encoded protein is CASSLLGEGGTDTQYF.

The chain recombines TRBV9 with TRBJ2-5; tentative D call: TRBD2 (6 bases). From germline, CDR1 is SGDLS and CDR2 YYNGEE. The CDR3 contains 16 residues. With 0 bases removed from V and 4 bases from J, the gap between germline ends came to 16 bases. The DNA for the CDR3 is TGTGCCAGCAGCGTAGATGGCTGGGGAGGTGGAGAGACCCAGTACTTC. It translates to CASSVDGWGGGETQYF.

This clone occurred once. J is TRBJ2-5 and V is TRBV28; 7 bases map to TRBD1. This CDR3 spans 15 amino acids. With V trimmed by 5 bases and J by 3 bases, 9 bases remained unmatched. Germline V gene data show CDR1 as MDHEN and CDR2 as SYDVKM. DNA for the CDR3: TGTGCCAGCAGTATGACAGGGATAGGGGAAGAGACCCAGTACTTC. Amino acids: CASSMTGIGEETQYF.

The rearrangement uses TRBV9 and TRBJ1-2; no reliable D call. In germline, CDR1 is SGDLS, CDR2 YYNGEE. Trimming removed 0 bases from V and 0 bases from J, with 6 bases in between. The CDR3 loop spans 14 amino acids. In DNA form, the CDR3 reads TGTGCCAGCAGCGTAGGGCAAACTAACTATGGCTACACCTTC. Protein product: CASSVGQTNYGYTF.